The clone carrying this T cell receptor beta chain was recorded many times. Tregs were sorted as CD4+CD25+CD127-/low cells. Semi-nested PCR with Nested Universal Primer A followed constant-region reverse priming of full-length variable regions. TCRdb re-derived calls from the 5' RACE reads in MiXCR, one entry per CDR3 protein. Here the sample spans over 45,000 distinct CDR3 sequences, more than 25% being singletons. Germline CDR1 SEHNR, CDR2 FQNEAQ (reference sequence). With V trimmed by 1 base and J by 3 bases, 0 bases remained unmatched. The CDR3 totals 14 residues. The specimen sequenced was tumor-infiltrating Tregs sorted from the breast tumor. The source of this sequence is a female donor with breast cancer. The rearrangement uses TRBV7-9 and TRBJ2-5, with TRBD2 matching over 9 bases. In DNA form, the CDR3 reads TGTGCCAGCAGCTTAGGGACTAGCGAAGAGACCCAGTACTTC. This encodes CASSLGTSEETQYF.